One and the same sample provided the 25 T cell receptor beta chains below, sequenced in a study of CD8+ T cells in alopecia areata. Following extraction, RNA underwent reverse transcription to cDNA, which served as the sequencing template. TCRdb keeps only in-frame clones here, not all; method: immunoSEQ multiplex PCR. Of some 150,000 clones in the sample, 70% to 90% were seen once. As to treatment: oral pan-JAK inhibitor, 5-10 mg twice daily. The sequencing used CD8+ T cells sorted from blood, collected at week 4, from a patient treated with tofacitinib. The source is a human donor with alopecia areata.

The gene calls are TRBV9 and TRBJ1-1; TRBD1 agrees at 7 bases. CDR3 size: 17 residues. The V segment lost 2 bases and the J segment 3 bases; nucleotides outside the gene matches: 13. The germline V gene has CDR1 SGDLS and CDR2 YYNGEE. The CDR3 nucleotides read TGTGCCAGCAGCGTCCAACCACAGGGGCCCTTTGACACTGAAGCTTTCTTT. Translation: CASSVQPQGPFDTEAFF.

This chain connects TRBV19 to TRBJ2-1, with 11 bases lining up with TRBD2. CDR3 length: 15 residues. Germline assignment: CDR1 LNHDA and CDR2 SQIVND (reference sequence). Trimming cost V 7 bases and J 8 bases; bases outside gene matches: 10. CDR3 nucleotides: TGTGCCAGTACCAGCCAACTAGCGGGAGTGGATGAGCAGTTCTTC. Translating gives CASTSQLAGVDEQFF.

V usage is TRBV5-1 and J usage is TRBJ1-1; no clear D. CDR3 length: 11 residues. V lost 4 bases, J lost 5 bases, and 6 bases lay in between. The germline V gene has CDR1 SGHRS and CDR2 YFSETQ. The CDR3 nucleotides read TGCGCCAGCAGCCAAGGGACTGAAGCTTTCTTT. Translating gives CASSQGTEAFF.

This chain uses TRBV7-9 with TRBJ1-4; the D is unclear. The CDR3 runs to 14 residues. Germline loops: CDR1 SEHNR, CDR2 FQNEAQ (reference sequence). Trimming pared 10 bases from V and 8 bases from J, leaving 20 bases between. The CDR3 DNA follows: TGTGCCACCCACCTGAAGGGCCGAGGGGAAAAACTGTTTTTT. Encoded protein: CATHLKGRGEKLFF.

This chain connects TRBV13 to TRBJ2-7; 7 bases are a match to TRBD2. Germline lookup yields CDR1 PRHDT and CDR2 FYEKMQ (reference sequence). Unmatched junction bases numbered 4, after V lost 5 bases and J lost 3 bases. This CDR3 has 13 residues. This CDR3 reads CASSPGGFYEQYF. The DNA of the CDR3 is TGTGCCAGCAGCCCCGGGGGGTTCTACGAGCAGTACTTC. Complete variable domain (other parts from reference TRBV13 and TRBJ2-7): AAGVIQSPRHLIKEKRETATLKCYPIPRHDTVYWYQQGPGQDPQFLISFYEKMQSDKGSIPDRFSAQQFSDYHSELNMSSLELGDSALYFCASSPGGFYEQYFGPGTRLTVT.

This CDR3 reads CASSFGHMNTEAFF. In DNA form, the CDR3 reads TGCGCCAGCAGCTTCGGGCACATGAACACTGAAGCTTTCTTT. The chain employs TRBV5-1 and TRBJ1-1, with D unresolved. In germline, CDR1 is SGHRS, CDR2 YFSETQ. CDR3 length: 14 residues. The V and J ends lost 2 bases and 0 bases respectively, with 8 bases between them.

The rearrangement uses TRBV25-1 and TRBJ2-7; 7 positions agree with TRBD1. The germline V gene has CDR1 MGHDK and CDR2 SYGVNS. Unmatched junction bases numbered 4, after V lost 1 base and J lost 1 base. The CDR3 is 15 amino acids. The CDR3 sequence is CASSEFGGQSYEQYF. The CDR3 DNA reads as TGTGCCAGCAGTGAATTTGGGGGACAGTCCTACGAGCAGTACTTC.

The chain combines TRBV29-1 with TRBJ2-7; unclear D gene. Germline V CDR1 and CDR2: SQVTM, ANQGSEA. The CDR3 has 12 amino acids. The V and J ends lost 2 bases and 1 base respectively, with 6 bases between them. CDR3 sequence: CSVEKGSYEQYF. CDR3 DNA sequence: TGCAGCGTTGAAAAGGGATCCTACGAGCAGTACTTC.

The rearrangement uses TRBV5-1 and TRBJ2-7; TRBD1 is a possible D gene (5 bases). V was pared by 4 bases and J by 5 bases, with 16 bases between. The germline V gene encodes CDR1 SGHRS and CDR2 YFSETQ. The CDR3 is 14 residues long. CDR3 in amino acids: CASSKTDSPDEQYF. The CDR3 DNA follows: TGCGCCAGCAGCAAAACTGACAGTCCCGACGAGCAGTACTTC. Combining the CDR3 with reference TRBV5-1 and TRBJ2-7 gives the whole variable domain KAGVTQTPRYLIKTRGQQVTLSCSPISGHRSVSWYQQTPGQGLQFLFEYFSETQRNKGNFPGRFSGRQFSNSRSEMNVSTLELGDSALYLCASSKTDSPDEQYFGPGTRLTVT.

The rearrangement links TRBV29-1 to TRBJ2-1; 8 bases are shared with TRBD2. The CDR3 runs 14 residues. Trimming cost V 6 bases and J 0 bases; bases outside gene matches: 4. Per germline, CDR1 SQVTM and CDR2 ANQGSEA. The CDR3 DNA sequence: TGCAGCGTACTAGCGGCGAGCTCCTACAATGAGCAGTTCTTC. As protein: CSVLAASSYNEQFF.

CDR3 region: CSVEGGTDTQYF. CDR3 DNA: TGCAGCGTTGAGGGGGGCACAGATACGCAGTATTTT. The chain carries TRBV29-1 and TRBJ2-3, with D possibly being TRBD1 or TRBD2 (5 bases each). CDR1 and CDR2 (germline): SQVTM, ANQGSEA. This CDR3 has 12 amino acids. The V gene lost 3 bases and the J gene lost 1 base, with 5 bases spanning the gap.

J is TRBJ1-1 and V is TRBV7-9; D is unresolved. V shed 1 base and J shed 6 bases, with 9 bases lying between them. CDR1 SEHNR and CDR2 FQNEAQ come from the germline V gene (reference sequence). The CDR3 is made up of 13 amino acids. The CDR3 region is CASSLGTAAEAFF. CDR3 DNA sequence: TGTGCCAGCAGCTTAGGGACGGCAGCTGAAGCTTTCTTT.

The V call is TRBV19, the J call TRBJ2-5; D gene unclear. Germline lookup yields CDR1 LNHDA and CDR2 SQIVND (reference sequence). V was pared by 3 bases and J by 5 bases, with 16 bases between. CDR3 length equals 15 residues. The CDR3 reads CASSIQTFVGETQYF. As DNA, the CDR3 is TGTGCCAGTAGTATTCAGACCTTTGTTGGGGAGACCCAGTACTTC. The variable domain in full, completed from reference TRBV19 and TRBJ2-5, reads DGGITQSPKYLFRKEGQNVTLSCEQNLNHDAMYWYRQDPGQGLRLIYYSQIVNDFQKGDIAEGYSVSREKKESFPLTVTSAQKNPTAFYLCASSIQTFVGETQYFGPGTRLLVL.

V is TRBV27 and J is TRBJ2-2, with 11 bases fitting TRBD2. The CDR3 consists of 14 residues. V dropped 6 bases and J dropped 5; count of bases not matched to a gene: 2. Per germline, CDR1 MNHEY and CDR2 SMNVEV (reference sequence). The CDR3 nucleotides are TGTGCCAGCAGGGGGACTAGCGGTACCGGGGAGCTGTTTTTT. It is translated as CASRGTSGTGELFF.

The rearrangement links TRBV30 to TRBJ1-4, with D possibly being TRBD1 (6 bases). Germline CDR1 is GTSNPN and CDR2 is SVGIG (reference sequence). Trimming cost V 0 bases and J 8 bases, with 16 bases left between them. CDR3 size: 15 residues. CDR3 sequence reads: CAWSVDAGVGEKLFF. DNA for the CDR3: TGTGCCTGGAGTGTAGATGCAGGGGTTGGAGAAAAACTGTTTTTT. The variable domain in full, with the rest retrieved from reference TRBV30 and TRBJ1-4, is SQTIHQWPATLVQPVGSPLSLECTVEGTSNPNLYWYRQAAGRGLQLLFYSVGIGQISSEVPQNLSASRPQDRQFILSSKKLLLSDSGFYLCAWSVDAGVGEKLFFGSGTQLSVL.

The V call is TRBV27, the J call TRBJ1-2; the D is unclear. Germline assignment: CDR1 MNHEY and CDR2 SMNVEV (reference sequence). Trimming removed 8 bases from V and 4 bases from J, with 14 bases in between. The CDR3 totals 13 residues. The CDR3 is CASGYARSYGYTF. Written as DNA, the CDR3 is TGTGCCAGCGGCTACGCGCGGTCCTATGGCTACACCTTC.

Here the CDR3 reads CASSAGGSSYNEQFF. The CDR3 DNA reads as TGTGCCAGCAGCGCTGGTGGGAGCTCCTACAATGAGCAGTTCTTC. The genes are TRBV9 and TRBJ2-1; perhaps TRBD2 as D (5 bases). Between the trimmed V and J ends, which lost 3 bases and 0 bases, there was a span of 10 bases. Germline assignment: CDR1 SGDLS and CDR2 YYNGEE. The CDR3 is 15 residues long.

CDR3 DNA: TGCGCCAGCAGCTCCGGGACCCACGGTGGCTATGGCTACACCTTC. This codes for CASSSGTHGGYGYTF. This chain joins TRBV5-1 and TRBJ1-2, with a weak D call TRBD1 (5 bases). Germline V lookup: CDR1 SGHRS, CDR2 YFSETQ. The CDR3 has 15 residues. V lost 3 bases and J 4 bases, leaving 16 bases between the germline ends.

The CDR3 bases are TGTGCCAGCAGGTACAGGGTCCCCTACAATGAGCAGTTCTTC. Amino acid sequence: CASRYRVPYNEQFF. The J gene is TRBJ2-1, the V gene TRBV2; weak D call: TRBD1 (6 bases). Looked up from germline, CDR1 is SNHLY and CDR2 is FYNNEI. V lost 6 bases and J 2 bases, leaving 11 bases between the germline ends. The CDR3 has 14 amino acids.

This clone has only one observation. The CDR3 DNA sequence: TGTGCCATCGGGACTAGCGGGTCGAATGAGCAGTTCTTC. Translating it yields CAIGTSGSNEQFF. The rearrangement joins TRBV27 to TRBJ2-1, with 12 bases fitting TRBD2. The CDR3 is 13 residues long. Looked up from germline, CDR1 is MNHEY and CDR2 is SMNVEV (reference sequence). V lost 10 bases, J lost 7 bases, and 5 bases stayed unmatched.

This chain connects TRBV7-2 to TRBJ2-1, with D possibly being TRBD2 (5 bases). Trimming took 5 bases from V and 0 from J, leaving 14 bases between them. The CDR3 totals 16 residues. Per germline, CDR1 SGHTA and CDR2 FQGNSA. The CDR3 here is CASSTQDWSSYNEQFF. CDR3 nucleotide sequence: TGTGCCAGCAGCACCCAGGACTGGAGCTCCTACAATGAGCAGTTCTTC.

The chain has TRBV29-1 and TRBJ2-7, with D perhaps TRBD2 (5 bases). The CDR3 covers 13 residues. Trimming left V 0 bases short and J 2 bases short, with 8 bases between. CDR1 and CDR2 from the germline V gene are SQVTM and ANQGSEA. CDR3 DNA: TGCAGCGTTGAAGAGGAGGAACCCTACGAGCAGTACTTC. Translation: CSVEEEEPYEQYF.

As for this clone: Other DNA sequences of this sample code for an identical CDR3. The rearrangement joins TRBV29-1 to TRBJ2-7; possibly TRBD2 for D (6 bases). V lost 3 bases, J lost 3 bases, and 6 bases lay in between. CDR1 and CDR2 (germline): SQVTM, ANQGSEA. There are 11 residues in the CDR3. Written as DNA, the CDR3 is TGCAGCGTTGAGCGGGGCTACGAGCAGTACTTC. Protein sequence: CSVERGYEQYF.

The J gene is TRBJ2-3, the V gene TRBV30, with D perhaps given as TRBD1 or TRBD2 (5 bases each). CDR3 length: 15 residues. V was shortened by 2 bases and J by 2 bases, with 14 bases between the two germline ends. Germline CDR1 and CDR2: GTSNPN and SVGIG (reference sequence). CDR3 loop: CAWSPTGAPTDTQYF. The CDR3 DNA follows: TGTGCCTGGAGTCCCACCGGGGCGCCCACAGATACGCAGTATTTT.

This clone is a singleton in its sample. Other DNA sequences in this specimen translate into the identical CDR3. CDR3 in amino acids: CSVDDRNTEAFF. The CDR3 DNA reads TGCAGCGTTGATGACAGGAACACTGAAGCTTTCTTT. The V call is TRBV29-1, the J call TRBJ1-1, with D maybe TRBD1 (5 bases). V lost 3 bases and J 1 base, leaving 6 bases between the germline ends. CDR3 length: 12 residues. Germline assignment: CDR1 SQVTM and CDR2 ANQGSEA.